This T cell receptor beta chain is drawn from a study of blood T cell repertoires in COVID-19. Study at large: The samples span acute and convalescent COVID-19 from the United States, Italy and Spain. Nucleic acid was either cDNA or gDNA, and it came from T cells, B-cell-depleted T cells, or PBMCs.

Recruits, aged roughly 18 to 95 years, lived in 24 US areas. Generated by immunoSEQ multiplex PCR, the TCRdb table keeps only in-frame clones and is missing some. This sample carries a few hundred thousand clones, 80% to 90% of them seen once, and the ten largest clones take about 1%. The clonotype originates from a man in his late teens or twenties who had recovered from COVID-19. The sequenced material came from PBMCs or T cells enriched from blood (not recorded which).

The CDR3 DNA reads TGTGCCAGCAGCGCGGGACAGGCCGGTACTGGAAACACCATATATTTT. Amino acid sequence: CASSAGQAGTGNTIYF. The chain has TRBV9 and TRBJ1-3; 8 bases are a match to TRBD1. The CDR3 extends over 16 amino acids. Germline lookup yields CDR1 SGDLS and CDR2 YYNGEE. J was trimmed by 2 bases and V by 3 bases; bases with no gene match: 7.